The table lists the clone carrying this T cell receptor (beta chain) with a few counts. The authors' processing: Counts of nucleated cells, estimated from reference gene primer amplification, were obtained. Only in-frame clones appear in the TCRdb table, and some are missing; sequencing was by immunoSEQ multiplex PCR. That table supplies the V and J calls and clone size; D and trimming were determined from the DNA. The sample lists roughly 230,000 clones, roughly 84% occurring once. This record belongs to a study of blood T cell repertoires in COVID-19. Study-level background: Italy, Spain and the United States were the sources of the convalescent and acute COVID-19 samples. The cDNA or gDNA used as material had been derived from T cells, B-cell-depleted T cells, or PBMCs.

V dropped 6 bases and J dropped 7; count of bases not matched to a gene: 12. The CDR3 has 15 residues. CDR1 is MNHNY, CDR2 SVGAGI, per germline (reference sequence). The TCR sequence derives from a woman older than 75 with acute or convalescent COVID-19. Sequencing was carried out using peripheral blood. The gene calls are TRBV6-6 and TRBJ1-2; 9 bases fit TRBD1. The CDR3 DNA reads as TGTGCCAGCAGCCCAAGACAGGGGGAGATGGCTGGCTACACCTTC. Protein: CASSPRQGEMAGYTF.